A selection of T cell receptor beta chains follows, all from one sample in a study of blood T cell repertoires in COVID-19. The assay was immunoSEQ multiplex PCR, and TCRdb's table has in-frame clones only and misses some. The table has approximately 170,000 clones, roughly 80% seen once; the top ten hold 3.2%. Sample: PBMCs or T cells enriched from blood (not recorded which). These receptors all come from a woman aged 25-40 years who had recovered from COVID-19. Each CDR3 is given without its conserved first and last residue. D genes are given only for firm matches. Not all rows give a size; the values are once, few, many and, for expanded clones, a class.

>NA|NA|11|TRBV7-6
ASSLSRDNEQF
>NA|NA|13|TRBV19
ASRPDSSYNSPLH
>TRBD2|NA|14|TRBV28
ASPPHSGRETDTQY
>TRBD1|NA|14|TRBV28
ASSFWTGGNTGELF
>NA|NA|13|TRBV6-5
ASKISGGVGNTIY
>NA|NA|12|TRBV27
ASRGGLGGGELF
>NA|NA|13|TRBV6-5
ASRNHRGGGEKLF
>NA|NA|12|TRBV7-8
ASSLKQPAGELF
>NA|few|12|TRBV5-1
ASSLRGLAGELF
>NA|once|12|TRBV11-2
ASSLVSTNYEQY
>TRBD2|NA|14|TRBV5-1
ASSLLAGGREETQY
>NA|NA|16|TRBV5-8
ASSRDYSRVTPNTEAF
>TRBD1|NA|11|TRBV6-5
ASSGTGDTEAF
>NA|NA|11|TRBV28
ASKGGSSSPLH
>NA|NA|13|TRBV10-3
AISPGLPGDEKLF
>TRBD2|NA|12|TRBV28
ASSLQAGYNEQF
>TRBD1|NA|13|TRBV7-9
ASSGTGGASEKLF
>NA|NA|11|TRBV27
ASSFRGSYEQY
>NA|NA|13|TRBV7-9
ASSLVSSKNNEQF
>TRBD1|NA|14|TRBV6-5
ASSSATGGVGGELF
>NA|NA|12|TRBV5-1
ASSFGQGNTEAF
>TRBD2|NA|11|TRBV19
ATSGTSRYEQY
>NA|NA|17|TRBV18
ASSPPFRSGAGADTEAF
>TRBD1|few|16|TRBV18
ASSSASGTGSLGTEAF
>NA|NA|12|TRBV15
ATRQGGGYQPQH
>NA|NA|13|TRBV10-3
AISVAESANYGYT
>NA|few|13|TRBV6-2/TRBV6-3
ASSPPPYSSYEQY
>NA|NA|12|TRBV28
ASTPGGPNQPQH
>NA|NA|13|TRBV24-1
ATSALESINQPQH
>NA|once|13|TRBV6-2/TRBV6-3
ASTPWSQGKDTQY
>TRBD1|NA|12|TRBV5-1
ASSSGTANTEAF
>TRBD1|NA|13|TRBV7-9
ASSLAGQGRQTQY
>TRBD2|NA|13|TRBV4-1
ASSQAAGAYNEQF
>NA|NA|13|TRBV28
ASSPWMGPVETQY
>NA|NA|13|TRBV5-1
ASSLEGSSYNEQF
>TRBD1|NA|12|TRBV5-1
ASSGSGTGNEQF
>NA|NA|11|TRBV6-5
ASSAADGYGYT
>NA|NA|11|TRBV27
ASSVRGARTQY
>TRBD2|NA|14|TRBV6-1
ASSATSGLRTDTQY
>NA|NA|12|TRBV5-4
ASSPGGLNQPQH
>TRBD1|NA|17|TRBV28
ASSPGRGRFSSYNSPLH
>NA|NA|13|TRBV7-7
ASSFGGGKNYGYT